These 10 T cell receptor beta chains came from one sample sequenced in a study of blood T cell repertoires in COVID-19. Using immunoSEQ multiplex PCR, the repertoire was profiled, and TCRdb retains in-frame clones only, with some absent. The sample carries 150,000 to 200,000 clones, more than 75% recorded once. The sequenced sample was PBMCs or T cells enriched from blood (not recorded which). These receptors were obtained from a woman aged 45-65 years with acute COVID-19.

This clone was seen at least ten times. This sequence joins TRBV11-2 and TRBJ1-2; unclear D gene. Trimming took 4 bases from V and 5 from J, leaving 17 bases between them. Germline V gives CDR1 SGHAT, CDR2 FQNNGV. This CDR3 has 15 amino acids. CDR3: CASSSNRDTSYGYTF. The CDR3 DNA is TGTGCCAGCAGCTCCAACCGCGACACATCATATGGCTACACCTTC.

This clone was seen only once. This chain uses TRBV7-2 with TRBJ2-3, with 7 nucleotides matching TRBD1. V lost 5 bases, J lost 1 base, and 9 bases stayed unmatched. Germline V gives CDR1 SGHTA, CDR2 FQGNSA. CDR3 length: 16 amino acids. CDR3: CASSSPDRAGTDTQYF. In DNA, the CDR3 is TGTGCCAGCAGCAGTCCCGACAGGGCCGGCACAGATACGCAGTATTTT.

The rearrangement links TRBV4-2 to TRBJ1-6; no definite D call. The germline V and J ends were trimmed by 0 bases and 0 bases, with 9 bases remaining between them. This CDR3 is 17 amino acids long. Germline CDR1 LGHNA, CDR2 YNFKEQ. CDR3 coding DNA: TGTGCCAGCAGCCAAGATCGAGGGAGCTCCTATAATTCACCCCTCCACTTT. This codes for CASSQDRGSSYNSPLHF.

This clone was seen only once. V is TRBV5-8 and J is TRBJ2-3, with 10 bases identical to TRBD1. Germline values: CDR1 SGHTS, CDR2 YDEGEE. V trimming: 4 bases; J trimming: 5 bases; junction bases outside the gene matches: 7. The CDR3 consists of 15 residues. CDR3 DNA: TGTGCCAGCAGCACTCCGGGACAGGGGTTAGATACGCAGTATTTT. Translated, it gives CASSTPGQGLDTQYF. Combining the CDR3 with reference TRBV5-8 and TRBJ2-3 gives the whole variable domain EAGVTQSPTHLIKTRGQQATLRCSPISGHTSVYWYQQALGLGLQFLLWYDEGEERNRGNFPPRFSGRQFPNYSSELNVNALELEDSALYLCASSTPGQGLDTQYFGPGTRLTVL.

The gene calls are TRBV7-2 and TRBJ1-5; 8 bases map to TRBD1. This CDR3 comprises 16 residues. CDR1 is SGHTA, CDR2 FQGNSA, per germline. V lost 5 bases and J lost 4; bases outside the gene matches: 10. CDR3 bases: TGTGCCAGCAGCACTCAAGACAGGGGAGGAAATCAGCCCCAGCATTTT. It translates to CASSTQDRGGNQPQHF.

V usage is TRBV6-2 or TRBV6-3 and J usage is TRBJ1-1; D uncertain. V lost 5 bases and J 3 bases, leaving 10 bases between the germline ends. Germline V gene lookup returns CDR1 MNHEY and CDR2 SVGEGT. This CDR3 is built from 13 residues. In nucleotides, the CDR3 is TGTGCCAGCAGTGACACAGCTTACACTGAAGCTTTCTTT. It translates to CASSDTAYTEAFF.

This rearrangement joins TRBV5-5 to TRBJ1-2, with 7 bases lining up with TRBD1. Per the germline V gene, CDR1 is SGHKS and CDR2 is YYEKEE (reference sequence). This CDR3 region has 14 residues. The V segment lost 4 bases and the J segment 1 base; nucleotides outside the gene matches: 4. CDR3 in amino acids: CASSTGQINYGYTF. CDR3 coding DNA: TGTGCCAGCAGCACGGGACAGATTAACTATGGCTACACCTTC.

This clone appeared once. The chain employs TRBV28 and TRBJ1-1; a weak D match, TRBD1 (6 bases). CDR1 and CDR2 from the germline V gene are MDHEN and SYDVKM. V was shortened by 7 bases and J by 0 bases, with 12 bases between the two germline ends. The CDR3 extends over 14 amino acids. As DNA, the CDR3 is TGTGCCAGCAAATTGGGGGCTGTGAACACTGAAGCTTTCTTT. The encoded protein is CASKLGAVNTEAFF.

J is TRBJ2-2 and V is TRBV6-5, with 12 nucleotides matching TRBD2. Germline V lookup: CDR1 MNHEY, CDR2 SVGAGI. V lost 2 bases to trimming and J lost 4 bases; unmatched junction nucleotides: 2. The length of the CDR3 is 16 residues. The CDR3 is CASSYKTSGGTGELFF. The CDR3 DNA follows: TGTGCCAGCAGTTACAAGACTAGCGGGGGCACCGGGGAGCTGTTTTTT.

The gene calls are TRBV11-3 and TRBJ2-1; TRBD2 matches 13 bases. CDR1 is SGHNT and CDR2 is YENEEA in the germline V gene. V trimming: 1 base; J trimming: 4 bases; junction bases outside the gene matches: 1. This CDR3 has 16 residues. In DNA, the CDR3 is TGTGCCAGCAGCTTAGGGACTAGCGGGGGATACAATGAGCAGTTCTTC. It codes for CASSLGTSGGYNEQFF.